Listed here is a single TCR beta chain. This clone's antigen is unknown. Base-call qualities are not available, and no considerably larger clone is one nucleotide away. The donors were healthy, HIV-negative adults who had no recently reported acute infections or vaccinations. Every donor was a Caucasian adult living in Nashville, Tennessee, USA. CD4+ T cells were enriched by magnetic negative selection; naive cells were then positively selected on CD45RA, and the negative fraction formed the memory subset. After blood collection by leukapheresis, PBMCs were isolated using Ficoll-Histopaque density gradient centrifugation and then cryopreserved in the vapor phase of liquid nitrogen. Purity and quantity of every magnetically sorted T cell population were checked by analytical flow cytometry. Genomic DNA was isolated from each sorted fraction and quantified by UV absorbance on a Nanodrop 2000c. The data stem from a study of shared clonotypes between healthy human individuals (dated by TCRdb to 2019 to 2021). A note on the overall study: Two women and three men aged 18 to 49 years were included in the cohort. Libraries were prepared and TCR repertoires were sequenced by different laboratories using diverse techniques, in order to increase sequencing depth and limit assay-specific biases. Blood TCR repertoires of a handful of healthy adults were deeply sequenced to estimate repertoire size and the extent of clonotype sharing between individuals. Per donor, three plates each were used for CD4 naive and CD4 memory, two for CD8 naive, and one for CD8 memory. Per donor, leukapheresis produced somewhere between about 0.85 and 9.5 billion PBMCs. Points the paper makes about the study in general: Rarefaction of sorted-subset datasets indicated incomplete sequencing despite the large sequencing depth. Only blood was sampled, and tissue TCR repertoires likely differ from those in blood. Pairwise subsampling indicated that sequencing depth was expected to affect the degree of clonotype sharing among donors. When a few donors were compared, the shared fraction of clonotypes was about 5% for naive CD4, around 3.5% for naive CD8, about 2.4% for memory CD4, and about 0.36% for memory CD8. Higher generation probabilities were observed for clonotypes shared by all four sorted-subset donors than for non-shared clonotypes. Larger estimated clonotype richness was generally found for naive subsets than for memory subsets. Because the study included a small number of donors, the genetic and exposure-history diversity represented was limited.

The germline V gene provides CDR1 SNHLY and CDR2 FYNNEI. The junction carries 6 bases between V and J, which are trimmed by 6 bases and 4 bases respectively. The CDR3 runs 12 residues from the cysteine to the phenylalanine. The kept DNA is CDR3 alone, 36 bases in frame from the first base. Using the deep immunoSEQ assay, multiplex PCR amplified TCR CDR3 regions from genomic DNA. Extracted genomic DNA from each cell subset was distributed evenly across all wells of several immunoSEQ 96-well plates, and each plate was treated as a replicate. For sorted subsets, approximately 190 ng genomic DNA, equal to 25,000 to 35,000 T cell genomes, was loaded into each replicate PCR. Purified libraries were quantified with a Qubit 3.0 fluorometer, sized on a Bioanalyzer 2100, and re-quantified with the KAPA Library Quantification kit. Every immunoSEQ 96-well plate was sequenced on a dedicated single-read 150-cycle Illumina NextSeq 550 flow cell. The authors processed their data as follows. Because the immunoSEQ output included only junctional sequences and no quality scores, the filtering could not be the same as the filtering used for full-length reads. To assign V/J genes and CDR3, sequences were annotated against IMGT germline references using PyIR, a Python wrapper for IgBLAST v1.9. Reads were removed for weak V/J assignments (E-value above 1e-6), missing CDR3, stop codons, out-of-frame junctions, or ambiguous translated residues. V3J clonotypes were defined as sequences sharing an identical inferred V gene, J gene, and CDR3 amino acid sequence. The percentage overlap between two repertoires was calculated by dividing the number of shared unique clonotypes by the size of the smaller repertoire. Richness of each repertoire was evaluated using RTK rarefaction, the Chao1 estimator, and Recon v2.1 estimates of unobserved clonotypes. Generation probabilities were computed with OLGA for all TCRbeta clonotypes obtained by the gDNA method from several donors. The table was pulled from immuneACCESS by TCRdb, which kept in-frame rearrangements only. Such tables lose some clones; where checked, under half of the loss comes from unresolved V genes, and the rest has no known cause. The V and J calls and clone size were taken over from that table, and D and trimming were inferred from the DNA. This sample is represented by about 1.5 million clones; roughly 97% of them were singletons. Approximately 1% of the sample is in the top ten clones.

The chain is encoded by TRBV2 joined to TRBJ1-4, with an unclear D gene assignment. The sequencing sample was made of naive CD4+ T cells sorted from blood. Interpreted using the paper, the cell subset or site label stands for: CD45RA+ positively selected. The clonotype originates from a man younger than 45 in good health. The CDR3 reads CASSENNEKLFF. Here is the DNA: TGTGCCAGCAGCGAGAATAATGAAAAACTGTTTTTT.